Listed here is a single T cell receptor beta chain. Antigen: not known. This specimen comes from a study of OX40 agonist ivuxolimab in advanced cancers. The CDR3 is 11 residues long. Trimming shortened V by 5 bases and J by 4 bases, and 2 bases separated the two germline ends. Germline V gene data show CDR1 as SGHVS and CDR2 as FQNEAQ. Findings and caveats of the study: Among expanded peripheral T cells, antigen specificity went undetermined.

Libraries were prepared by immunoSEQ multiplex PCR; TCRdb keeps only in-frame clonotypes and omits some of them. The table includes about 21,000 clones, about 90% detected once. This clonotype originated in an adult with an advanced solid tumor such as melanoma, head and neck, liver or kidney cancer. The chain is built from TRBV7-8 and TRBJ2-2; D call uncertain. Sequences were derived from CD4+ or CD8+ T cells sorted from blood, sampled in a trial of the OX40 agonist ivuxolimab. The CDR3 protein is CASSVTGELFF. In DNA, the CDR3 is TGTGCCAGCAGCGTCACCGGGGAGCTGTTTTTT.